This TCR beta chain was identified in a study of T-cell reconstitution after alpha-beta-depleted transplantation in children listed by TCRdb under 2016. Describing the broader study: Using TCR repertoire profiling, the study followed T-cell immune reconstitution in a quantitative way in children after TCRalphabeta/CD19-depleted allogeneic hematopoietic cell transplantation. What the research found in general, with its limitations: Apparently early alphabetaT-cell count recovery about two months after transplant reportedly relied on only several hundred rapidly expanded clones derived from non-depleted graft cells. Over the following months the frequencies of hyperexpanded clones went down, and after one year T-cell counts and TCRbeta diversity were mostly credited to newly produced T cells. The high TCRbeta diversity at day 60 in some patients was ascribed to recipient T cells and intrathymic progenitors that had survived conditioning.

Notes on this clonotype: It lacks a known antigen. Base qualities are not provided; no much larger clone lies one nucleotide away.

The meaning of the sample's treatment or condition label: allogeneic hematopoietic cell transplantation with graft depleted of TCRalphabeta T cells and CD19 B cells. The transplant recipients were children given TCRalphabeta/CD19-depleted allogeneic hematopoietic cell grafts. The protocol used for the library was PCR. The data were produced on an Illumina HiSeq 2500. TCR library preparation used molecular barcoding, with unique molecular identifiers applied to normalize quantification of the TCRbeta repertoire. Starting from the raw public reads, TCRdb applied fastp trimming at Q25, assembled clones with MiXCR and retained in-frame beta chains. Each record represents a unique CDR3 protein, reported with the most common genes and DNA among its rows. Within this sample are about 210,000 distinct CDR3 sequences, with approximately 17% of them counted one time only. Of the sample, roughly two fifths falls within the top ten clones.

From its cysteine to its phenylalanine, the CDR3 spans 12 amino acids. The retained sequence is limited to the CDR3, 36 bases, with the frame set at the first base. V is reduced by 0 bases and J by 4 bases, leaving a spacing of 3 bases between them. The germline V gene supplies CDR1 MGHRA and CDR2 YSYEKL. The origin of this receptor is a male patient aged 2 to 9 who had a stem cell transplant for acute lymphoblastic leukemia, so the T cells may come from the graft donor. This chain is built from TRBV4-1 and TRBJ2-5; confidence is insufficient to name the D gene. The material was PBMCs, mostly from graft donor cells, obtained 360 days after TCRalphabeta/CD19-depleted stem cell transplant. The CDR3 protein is CASSQEGETQYF. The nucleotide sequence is TGCGCCAGCAGCCAAGAGGGAGAGACCCAGTACTTC.